Listed here are 15 T cell receptor beta chains from one sample, sequenced in a study of blood T cell repertoires in COVID-19 (TCRdb year 2020). Receptors were amplified or captured by the immunoSEQ multiplex PCR assay. TCRdb obtained this table from immuneACCESS and retained in-frame rearrangements with V and J assigned. These tables miss some clones; where compared with another copy, unresolved V genes account for less than half of the shortfall, and the remainder is unexplained. Counted in this sample were around 150,000 clones; about 84% of them appeared once. About 9.3% of the sample is held by the ten biggest clonotypes. The specimen sequenced was peripheral blood. Every receptor here comes from a woman aged 80 or over in a cohort sampled during active or convalescent COVID-19.

This clone has a handful of counts. This rearrangement joins TRBV2 to TRBJ1-5, with D unresolved. Germline lookup yields CDR1 SNHLY and CDR2 FYNNEI. This CDR3 has 15 residues. V lost 3 bases and J lost 0, with 9 bases in between. CDR3 amino acids: CASSDGGISNQPQHF. Written as DNA, the CDR3 is TGTGCCAGCAGTGATGGAGGGATTAGCAATCAGCCCCAGCATTTT.

J is TRBJ2-7 and V is TRBV18; no reliable D call. Germline CDR1 KGHSH, CDR2 LQKENI. The V gene lost 3 bases and the J gene lost 6 bases, with 21 bases spanning the gap. CDR3 length: 16 residues. For the CDR3, the DNA is TGTGCCAGCTCACCTTTAGAATCACTAATCCTCCCCGAGCAGTACTTC. It yields the protein CASSPLESLILPEQYF.

This clone was recorded once. This sequence joins TRBV6-2 or TRBV6-3 and TRBJ2-7, with D possibly TRBD2 on 6 matching bases. Germline V CDR1 and CDR2: MNHEY, SVGEGT. The CDR3 is made up of 12 amino acids. V lost 6 bases to trimming and J lost 6 bases, with 12 bases between them. The CDR3, as DNA: TGTGCCAGCAGCTCGACTAGATCCGAGCAGTACGTC. Protein: CASSSTRSEQYV.

The chain has TRBV7-9 and TRBJ1-2; 10 positions agree with TRBD1. With 5 bases clipped from V and 2 bases from J, the junction kept 5 bases outside the gene matches. Per germline, CDR1 SEHNR and CDR2 FQNEAQ (reference sequence). The CDR3 spans 15 residues. The CDR3 nucleotides read TGTGCCAGCAGCGGCCGGGACAGGGGCAACTATGGCTACACCTTC. Translated, it gives CASSGRDRGNYGYTF. The whole variable domain, remainder taken from reference TRBV7-9 and TRBJ1-2, is DTGVSQNPRHKITKRGQNVTFRCDPISEHNRLYWYRQTLGQGPEFLTYFQNEAQLEKSRLLSDRFSAERPKGSFSTLEIQRTEQGDSAMYLCASSGRDRGNYGYTFGSGTRLTVV.

This clone has more than one count but fewer than ten. The chain is built from TRBV5-8 and TRBJ1-4; 11 nucleotides line up with TRBD1. J lost 4 bases, V lost 6 bases, and 8 bases had no gene match. The CDR3 has 16 amino acids. CDR1 SGHTS and CDR2 YDEGEE come from the germline V gene. The CDR3 nucleotides read TGTGCCAGCATGTCCGGACAGGGGGCCTTTAATGAAAAACTGTTTTTT. Translating gives CASMSGQGAFNEKLFF.

The rearrangement uses TRBV5-6 and TRBJ1-6; D call uncertain. Trimming removed 0 bases at V and 0 bases at J, with 7 bases between. From germline, CDR1 is SGHDT and CDR2 YYEEEE. The length of the CDR3 is 16 residues. This CDR3 is CASSLDGSSYNSPLHF. CDR3 DNA: TGTGCCAGCAGCTTGGACGGGAGCTCCTATAATTCACCCCTCCACTTT.

J is TRBJ2-5 and V is TRBV2, with D possibly TRBD2 on 5 matching bases. CDR1 and CDR2 (germline): SNHLY, FYNNEI. Trimming cost V 6 bases and J 4 bases, with 15 bases left between them. The CDR3 contains 14 residues. The CDR3 nucleotides read TGTGCCAGCAGGGGGAGTTGGGGTACAGAGACCCAGTACTTC. It specifies CASRGSWGTETQYF.

J is TRBJ1-5 and V is TRBV7-2; D might be TRBD1 (6 bases). The CDR3 contains 14 residues. CDR1 is SGHTA, CDR2 FQGNSA, per germline. With 4 bases removed from V and 4 bases from J, the gap between germline ends came to 11 bases. CDR3 bases: TGTGCCAGCAGCTCGACAGGTGCTAATCAGCCCCAGCATTTT. Its translation is CASSSTGANQPQHF.

The J gene is TRBJ2-2, the V gene TRBV9; maybe TRBD1 (6 bases). The ends were cut back, 0 bases at V and 0 bases at J, with 12 bases in the middle. The CDR3 loop spans 17 amino acids. Germline CDR1 reads SGDLS; CDR2 reads YYNGEE. CDR3 bases: TGTGCCAGCAGCGTAGGGTGGGCAGGGGCGAACACCGGGGAGCTGTTTTTT. Translating it yields CASSVGWAGANTGELFF.

V usage is TRBV6-2 or TRBV6-3 and J usage is TRBJ1-5; tentative D call: TRBD1 (5 bases). The length of the CDR3 is 18 residues. V was clipped by 4 bases and J by 0 bases, with 19 bases between them. CDR1 is MNHEY, CDR2 SVGEGT, per germline. CDR3 residues: CASSFDSVVTYSNQPQHF. The CDR3 nucleotides are TGTGCCAGCAGTTTCGACAGCGTCGTAACCTATAGCAATCAGCCCCAGCATTTT.

The chain carries TRBV4-1 and TRBJ1-1; D gene unclear. Germline CDR1 MGHRA, CDR2 YSYEKL. Trimming shortened V by 4 bases and J by 0 bases, and 15 bases separated the two germline ends. This CDR3 has 16 amino acids. CDR3 residues: CASSPQWAGMNTEAFF. CDR3 in DNA: TGCGCCAGCAGCCCCCAGTGGGCAGGCATGAACACTGAAGCTTTCTTT.

This clone was seen a few times. The chain links TRBV19 to TRBJ1-1, with D maybe TRBD1 (5 bases). The CDR3 consists of 14 residues. Trimming stripped 2 bases from V and 1 base from J, with 8 bases between. In germline, CDR1 is LNHDA, CDR2 SQIVND (reference sequence). CDR3 in DNA: TGTGCCAGTAGTATATTTCAGGGGAACACTGAAGCTTTCTTT. Translating it yields CASSIFQGNTEAFF.

In this sample, this clone turned up once. This rearrangement joins TRBV7-2 to TRBJ1-5; D possibly corresponds to TRBD1 (5 bases). From germline, CDR1 is SGHTA and CDR2 FQGNSA. The CDR3 has 15 amino acids. Trimming took off 1 base at V and 7 bases at J, with 14 bases between the two ends. CDR3 in DNA: TGTGCCAGCAGCTTAGGAATAGGGGCAGGGCAGCCCCAGCATTTT. This encodes CASSLGIGAGQPQHF.

This clone was observed once. The chain recombines TRBV13 with TRBJ1-1; D is uncertain. V was cut by 3 bases and J by 8 bases, with 13 bases left in between. Germline V CDR1 and CDR2: PRHDT, FYEKMQ (reference sequence). This CDR3 comprises 13 residues. This chain's CDR3 is CASSFKWSREAFF. DNA of the CDR3: TGTGCCAGCAGCTTCAAATGGTCCCGGGAAGCTTTCTTT.

This clone was found a few times. This CDR3 is also generated by other DNA sequences in the sample. The chain employs TRBV7-6 and TRBJ1-2; D gene uncertain. The CDR3 covers 12 residues. CDR1 is SGHVS, CDR2 FNYEAQ, per germline. Trimming left V 1 base short and J 6 bases short, with 6 bases between. CDR3 nucleotides: TGTGCCAGCAGCTTAGACAGAAATGGCTACACCTTC. This encodes CASSLDRNGYTF.